A selection of T cell receptor beta chains follows, all from one sample in a study of cytomegalovirus exposure and HLA in healthy donors. The repertoire was sequenced with immunoSEQ multiplex PCR; TCRdb's copy has only in-frame clones and lacks some. This table has approximately 130,000 clones, around three fifths appearing once. Sequenced input: PBMCs. The receptors derive from a woman aged 40 to 49 in good health and CMV-seronegative. Both conserved end residues are part of each CDR3. A D gene is named only where the DNA matches it firmly. Some rows have no size entry. The others give once, few or many, or a class for an expanded clone.

cdr3_aa,cdr3_nt,v_call,clone_size,j_call,d_call
CASRGQKLSGANVLTF,TGCGCCAGCAGGGGCCAGAAGCTCTCTGGGGCCAACGTCCTGACTTTC,TRBV5-1,.,TRBJ2-6,.
CASSLARQNTEAFF,TGTGCCAGCAGCTTGGCGAGGCAGAACACTGAAGCTTTCTTT,TRBV5-4,few,TRBJ1-1,.
CASSVALNEQFF,TGTGCCAGCAGCGTAGCCTTAAATGAGCAGTTCTTC,TRBV9,.,TRBJ2-1,.
CASNFGGVNTEAFF,TGTGCCAGCAACTTTGGAGGGGTGAACACTGAAGCTTTCTTT,TRBV27,few,TRBJ1-1,.
CASSLGTGLGEKLFF,TGCGCCAGCAGCTTGGGGACGGGGTTGGGAGAAAAACTGTTTTTT,TRBV5-1,once,TRBJ1-4,.
CASSLGGSNQPQHF,TGCGCCAGCAGCTTGGGAGGGAGCAATCAGCCCCAGCATTTT,TRBV5-1,few,TRBJ1-5,.
CASSSKSRSSNQPQHF,TGTGCCAGCAGTTCGAAATCCCGGAGTAGCAATCAGCCCCAGCATTTT,TRBV6-6,once,TRBJ1-5,.
CASKSRGTDTQYF,TGTGCCAGTAAGTCACGGGGCACAGATACGCAGTATTTT,TRBV19,.,TRBJ2-3,.
CASSLGQGSYNSPLHF,TGTGCCAGCAGCTTGGGACAGGGGTCATATAATTCACCCCTCCACTTT,TRBV7-9,.,TRBJ1-6,TRBD1
CASAQGPSNYEQYF,TGTGCCAGCGCCCAGGGCCCCTCCAACTACGAGCAGTACTTC,TRBV5-5,.,TRBJ2-7,.
CASSFSSGALNEQFF,TGCGCCAGCAGCTTCTCTAGCGGGGCCCTCAATGAGCAGTTCTTC,TRBV5-1,.,TRBJ2-1,TRBD2
CSSRPLDSGEAFF,TGCAGCTCCCGCCCGTTGGACAGTGGTGAAGCTTTCTTT,TRBV29-1,few,TRBJ1-1,.
CASTEDRRQGVNQPQHF,TGTGCCAGCACCGAAGACAGGCGTCAGGGCGTAAATCAGCCCCAGCATTTT,TRBV7-8,.,TRBJ1-5,.
CASRGTGVRGGYGYTF,TGTGCCAGCCGCGGGACAGGGGTCCGGGGGGGCTATGGCTACACCTTC,TRBV7-9,.,TRBJ1-2,TRBD1
CSVSPWGGETQYF,TGCAGCGTTTCTCCGTGGGGCGGAGAGACCCAGTACTTC,TRBV29-1,once,TRBJ2-5,.
CASSSEETQYF,TGTGCCAGCAGTTCGGAAGAGACCCAGTACTTC,TRBV6-5,.,TRBJ2-5,.